Each of the 18 T cell receptor beta chains below was sequenced from the same sample in a study of cytomegalovirus exposure and HLA in healthy donors. Use of 60 Vbeta and 13 Jbeta primers characterized the PCR. The method was immunoSEQ multiplex PCR; TCRdb's version includes in-frame clones alone and lacks a portion of them. The table has about 97,000 clones, roughly 9.4% seen once. Sequencing was done on a sample of PBMCs. Receptors originate from a man aged 50-60 years in good health and CMV-seropositive.

The genes are TRBV27 and TRBJ1-4; weak D call: TRBD1 (5 bases). The CDR3 is 14 residues long. The germline V gene has CDR1 MNHEY and CDR2 SMNVEV (reference sequence). V dropped 5 bases and J dropped 4 bases, with 11 bases sitting between them. The CDR3 DNA follows: TGTGCCAGCAGTGCGACAGCCTTTAATGAAAAACTGTTTTTT. Translating gives CASSATAFNEKLFF.

V usage is TRBV10-3 and J usage is TRBJ2-2; 8 bases fit TRBD2. The CDR3 is 14 residues long. Germline-derived CDR1 and CDR2 are ENHRY and SYGVKD. J gave up 4 bases and V 10 bases, and 8 bases lay outside the gene matches. The CDR3 reads CATRSREGTGELFF. CDR3 coding DNA: TGTGCCACCCGGTCCCGGGAGGGCACCGGGGAGCTGTTTTTT.

This clone was seen only a few times. The chain recombines TRBV6-5 with TRBJ1-5, with D perhaps matching TRBD1 (5 bases). The CDR3 runs to 14 residues. Germline V gene sequence: CDR1 MNHEY, CDR2 SVGAGI. With 2 bases removed from V and 3 bases from J, the gap between germline ends came to 8 bases. The CDR3 nucleotides are TGTGCCAGCAGTTACGGGGGGACCAATCAGCCCCAGCATTTT. It yields the protein CASSYGGTNQPQHF.

The chain employs TRBV27 and TRBJ2-3; D not resolved. The CDR3 has 13 residues. V lost 3 bases and J lost 6, with 10 bases in between. Germline CDR1 reads MNHEY; CDR2 reads SMNVEV (reference sequence). CDR3 sequence: CASSFPGLDTQYF. In DNA form, the CDR3 reads TGTGCCAGCAGTTTCCCCGGGTTGGATACGCAGTATTTT.

This sequence joins TRBV27 and TRBJ2-7; D might be TRBD2 (5 bases). CDR3 length equals 13 residues. Per the germline V gene, CDR1 is MNHEY and CDR2 is SMNVEV (reference sequence). Trimming removed 2 bases at V and 4 bases at J, with 9 bases between. The CDR3 loop reads CASSLGKRYEQYF. In nucleotides, the CDR3 is TGTGCCAGCAGTTTAGGGAAGCGGTACGAGCAGTACTTC.

This chain connects TRBV18 to TRBJ1-1; D is unclear. This CDR3 has 13 amino acids. The V end lost 5 bases, the J end lost 1 base, and 8 bases lay between the germline ends. Germline V gene sequence: CDR1 KGHSH, CDR2 LQKENI. CDR3 DNA: TGTGCCAGCTCAGATCAGTCGAACACTGAAGCTTTCTTT. Translated: CASSDQSNTEAFF.

A few counts support this clone. The chain combines TRBV7-2 with TRBJ2-7; TRBD2 agrees at 12 bases. With V trimmed by 2 bases and J by 4 bases, 3 bases remained unmatched. Germline CDR1 reads SGHTA; CDR2 reads FQGNSA. The CDR3 contains 15 residues. The CDR3 is CASSLRLAGGYEQYF. The CDR3 DNA reads as TGTGCCAGCAGCTTAAGGCTAGCGGGAGGGTACGAGCAGTACTTC.

This clone was seen more than once but under ten times. The J gene is TRBJ2-1, the V gene TRBV6-5; TRBD1 agrees at 9 bases. CDR1 and CDR2 (germline): MNHEY, SVGAGI. This CDR3 has 15 amino acids. V was pared by 5 bases and J by 4 bases, with 6 bases of the junction left unmatched. The CDR3 region is CASSIQGARYNEQFF. DNA of the CDR3: TGTGCCAGCAGTATACAGGGGGCGCGGTACAATGAGCAGTTCTTC.

This clone appeared a few times. The chain employs TRBV27 and TRBJ2-1; 7 positions match TRBD2. Trimming removed 7 bases from V and 8 bases from J; junction bases left unmatched: 14. The CDR3 extends over 15 amino acids. Looked up from germline, CDR1 is MNHEY and CDR2 is SMNVEV (reference sequence). The CDR3 bases are TGTGCCAGCACCCCCGAGGGCGGGGGATGGCATGAGCAGTTCTTC. It encodes CASTPEGGGWHEQFF.

This chain joins TRBV19 and TRBJ1-5; 8 bases agree with TRBD1. The CDR3 runs to 16 residues. CDR1 LNHDA and CDR2 SQIVND come from the germline V gene (reference sequence). V lost 5 bases to trimming and J lost 5 bases; unmatched junction nucleotides: 11. The CDR3 loop is CASSATFTGGHQPQHF. Written as DNA, the CDR3 is TGTGCCAGTAGTGCCACCTTTACAGGGGGACATCAGCCCCAGCATTTT.

This chain links TRBV6-6 with TRBJ2-1; a possible D gene is TRBD1 (6 bases). The CDR3 spans 16 residues. Trimming removed 4 bases at V and 1 base at J, with 14 bases between. Germline V CDR1 and CDR2: MNHNY, SVGAGI (reference sequence). The CDR3 reads CASSSQGLASYNEQFF. The CDR3, as DNA: TGTGCCAGCAGTTCCCAGGGGCTAGCTTCCTACAATGAGCAGTTCTTC.

The J gene is TRBJ2-1, the V gene TRBV9, with unresolved D. This CDR3 has 15 amino acids. V lost 4 bases and J lost 6, with 17 bases in between. Germline lookup yields CDR1 SGDLS and CDR2 YYNGEE. In DNA form, the CDR3 reads TGTGCCAGCAGCCCGAGCGTGGGTTTGGCCAATGAGCAGTTCTTC. It is translated as CASSPSVGLANEQFF.

This clone was seen only a few times. Here the CDR3 DNA reads TGTGCCAGCAGACCGACAGGGGCCGAGCAGTACTTC. This encodes CASRPTGAEQYF. This chain uses TRBV6-4 with TRBJ2-7; 8 positions agree with TRBD1. Losses at the gene ends were 6 bases for V and 6 bases for J; bases not matched to a gene: 4. This CDR3 spans 12 amino acids. Germline V gene data show CDR1 as MRHNA and CDR2 as SNTAGT.

The rearrangement uses TRBV4-3 and TRBJ2-5, with 10 bases fitting TRBD1. The J call may be incorrect, as the DNA end agrees better with TRBJ2-7. The V gene's germline CDR1 is LGHNA and CDR2 YSLEER. The CDR3 extends over 15 amino acids. Written as DNA, the CDR3 is TGCGCCAGCAGCCAAAAAGGGACAGGGGCCTACGAGCAGTACTTC. Its translation is CASSQKGTGAYEQYF.

The rearrangement joins TRBV28 to TRBJ2-2; D perhaps matches TRBD1 (5 bases). The V end was cut by 4 bases, the J end by 7 bases, with 10 bases between. CDR1 and CDR2 from the germline V gene are MDHEN and SYDVKM. The CDR3 has 13 amino acids. In DNA, the CDR3 is TGTGCCAGCAGTTCCCCAGGGATCGGGGAGCTGTTTTTT. It yields the protein CASSSPGIGELFF.

The V gene is TRBV5-1, the J gene TRBJ2-7; the D gene is possibly TRBD1 (5 bases). V was shortened by 2 bases and J by 2 bases, with 8 bases between the two germline ends. This CDR3 contains 13 residues. From germline, CDR1 is SGHRS and CDR2 YFSETQ. The CDR3 DNA sequence: TGCGCCAGCAGCTTTGACAGCCCCTACGAGCAGTACTTC. Its translation: CASSFDSPYEQYF.

This clone was counted only a few times. V usage is TRBV5-8 and J usage is TRBJ1-4; 7 bases are a match to TRBD1. The V gene's germline CDR1 is SGHTS and CDR2 YDEGEE. V was clipped by 5 bases and J by 4 bases; unmatched bases: 5. The CDR3 contains 14 residues. CDR3 protein: CASSRGQINEKLFF. The CDR3 DNA sequence: TGTGCCAGCAGTCGGGGACAGATTAATGAAAAACTGTTTTTT.

This clone appeared a few times. The chain is built from TRBV30 and TRBJ2-7; the match to TRBD1 covers 7 bases. The trim removed 5 bases at V and 2 bases at J, leaving 3 bases unmatched. This CDR3 spans 12 amino acids. Per the germline V gene, CDR1 is GTSNPN and CDR2 is SVGIG (reference sequence). DNA for the CDR3: TGTGCCTGGGCTACAGGGGCCTACGAGCAGTACTTC. This gives the protein CAWATGAYEQYF.